This entry describes one T cell receptor (beta chain). Its antigen is unknown. The length of the CDR3 is 16 residues. Unmatched junction bases numbered 10, after V lost 3 bases and J lost 0 bases. Per germline, CDR1 SQVTM and CDR2 ANQGSEA. The data originate from a study of cytomegalovirus exposure and HLA in healthy donors. The PCR made use of 60 Vbeta and 13 Jbeta primers. Produced via immunoSEQ multiplex PCR; TCRdb's table is partial and in-frame only. The top ten clones hold less than 20% of a sample with under 85,000 clones, 68% of them seen once. The study, taken as a whole, reports: Accurate prediction of most subjects' HLA-A and HLA-B alleles from TCR beta sequences was reported.

This clonotype was obtained from a man between 40 and 49 years old in good health and CMV-seropositive. The sample was PBMCs. The chain recombines TRBV29-1 with TRBJ1-2; TRBD1 agrees at 7 bases. The CDR3: CSVEGQRDGANYGYTF. CDR3 nucleotides: TGCAGCGTTGAGGGACAGAGGGACGGAGCTAACTATGGCTACACCTTC.